This is a list of T cell receptor beta chains from one sample in a study of blood T cell repertoires in COVID-19. Generated by immunoSEQ multiplex PCR, the TCRdb table keeps only in-frame clones and is missing some. The sample shows about 240,000 clones, 88% of them seen only once. Sequencing used peripheral blood. Source of these receptors: a woman in her 30s with acute or convalescent COVID-19. The CDR3 runs from the conserved cysteine through the conserved F or W. Each record gives: clone size, J gene, D gene, V gene, CDR3 DNA, CDR3 protein. A D gene is named only where the DNA matches it firmly. Where a row states a size, it is once, few, many or the class of an expanded clone; other rows omit it.

clone size: .; J gene: TRBJ1-1; D gene: .; V gene: TRBV11-2; CDR3 DNA: TGTGCCAGCAGCTTAGTTAGTGAAGCTTTCTTT; CDR3 protein: CASSLVSEAFF
clone size: once; J gene: TRBJ2-1; D gene: TRBD2; V gene: TRBV6-1; CDR3 DNA: TGTGCCAGCAGTGAAGATGGCGGGAGAGGGAATGAGCAGTTCTTC; CDR3 protein: CASSEDGGRGNEQFF
clone size: once; J gene: TRBJ2-1; D gene: .; V gene: TRBV4-2; CDR3 DNA: TGTGCCAGCAGCCAAGTTCCCGGGTCCTACAATGAGCAGTTCTTC; CDR3 protein: CASSQVPGSYNEQFF
clone size: .; J gene: TRBJ1-3; D gene: TRBD1; V gene: TRBV2; CDR3 DNA: TGTGCCAGCAGTCGCGCTACAGGGGGCGGTGGAAACACCATATATTTT; CDR3 protein: CASSRATGGGGNTIYF
clone size: .; J gene: TRBJ1-5; D gene: TRBD1; V gene: TRBV11-2; CDR3 DNA: TGTGCCAGCAGCTTAGATGGGCCAGGGGGCGGTCAGCCCCAGCATTTT; CDR3 protein: CASSLDGPGGGQPQHF
clone size: .; J gene: TRBJ2-7; D gene: .; V gene: TRBV19; CDR3 DNA: TGTGCCAGCCGAAGGCGGGGTATGGGCGAGCAGTACTTC; CDR3 protein: CASRRRGMGEQYF
clone size: once; J gene: TRBJ2-2; D gene: TRBD2; V gene: TRBV7-9; CDR3 DNA: TGTGCCAGCAGCCTATCAGGCCGGGCGGGAGTGGACACCGGGGAGCTGTTTTTT; CDR3 protein: CASSLSGRAGVDTGELFF
clone size: .; J gene: TRBJ2-7; D gene: .; V gene: TRBV15; CDR3 DNA: TGTGCCACCAGCAGAGACCTACTCCCTCGGGAGCAGTACTTC; CDR3 protein: CATSRDLLPREQYF
clone size: .; J gene: TRBJ1-2; D gene: TRBD1; V gene: TRBV30; CDR3 DNA: TGTGCCTGGACTAGTCAGGGGGCGCTCGGCTACACCTTC; CDR3 protein: CAWTSQGALGYTF
clone size: few; J gene: TRBJ1-1; D gene: .; V gene: TRBV19; CDR3 DNA: TGTGCCAGTAGTCCAAAGAGAGACAGTGAAGCTTTCTTT; CDR3 protein: CASSPKRDSEAFF
clone size: .; J gene: TRBJ2-1; D gene: .; V gene: TRBV4-3; CDR3 DNA: TGCGCCAGCAGCCAAGATCATAGCTCTTACAATGAGCAGTTCTTC; CDR3 protein: CASSQDHSSYNEQFF
clone size: .; J gene: TRBJ2-1; D gene: TRBD1; V gene: TRBV12-5; CDR3 DNA: TGTGCTAGTGGTTTTGGCAGGGGGCTGAATGAGCAGTTCTTC; CDR3 protein: CASGFGRGLNEQFF
clone size: .; J gene: TRBJ2-5; D gene: TRBD2; V gene: TRBV7-7; CDR3 DNA: TGTGCCAGCAGCCTATGGACGGGACTAAGGGAGACCCAGTACTTC; CDR3 protein: CASSLWTGLRETQYF
clone size: .; J gene: TRBJ2-3; D gene: .; V gene: TRBV6-4; CDR3 DNA: TGTGCCAGCAGTGACTCCACTACAGGGCGAAATACGCAGTATTTT; CDR3 protein: CASSDSTTGRNTQYF
clone size: .; J gene: TRBJ1-4; D gene: .; V gene: TRBV18; CDR3 DNA: TGTGCCAGCTCACGCGGAGGAAATGAAAAACTGTTTTTT; CDR3 protein: CASSRGGNEKLFF
clone size: .; J gene: TRBJ2-3; D gene: .; V gene: TRBV7-6; CDR3 DNA: TGTGCCAGCAGCTTAGCAACGGGAGAGCACGGTACGCAGTATTTT; CDR3 protein: CASSLATGEHGTQYF
clone size: .; J gene: TRBJ1-1; D gene: .; V gene: TRBV19; CDR3 DNA: TGTGCCAGTAGTATTTTCTGGAACACTGAAGCTTTCTTT; CDR3 protein: CASSIFWNTEAFF
clone size: .; J gene: TRBJ2-1; D gene: TRBD2; V gene: TRBV27; CDR3 DNA: TGTGCCAGCAGTTTATGGGCGGGAGTGGCCTACAATGAGCAGTTCTTC; CDR3 protein: CASSLWAGVAYNEQFF
clone size: .; J gene: TRBJ2-7; D gene: .; V gene: TRBV9; CDR3 DNA: TGTGCCAGCAGCGTCGCCGGGTCTGCCTACGAGCAGTACTTC; CDR3 protein: CASSVAGSAYEQYF
clone size: .; J gene: TRBJ1-3; D gene: TRBD1; V gene: TRBV6-5; CDR3 DNA: TGTGCCAGCAGCCAGACAGGGTTCGGAAACACCATATATTTT; CDR3 protein: CASSQTGFGNTIYF